The rows below give T cell receptor beta chains drawn from one sample of a study of cytomegalovirus exposure and HLA in healthy donors. The assay was immunoSEQ multiplex PCR, and TCRdb's table has in-frame clones only and misses some. Here the sample spans roughly 180,000 clones, roughly four fifths being singletons. Sequencing was done on a sample of PBMCs. These receptors were obtained from a woman aged 18-29 years in good health and CMV-seropositive. Each CDR3 is given without its conserved first and last residue.

J	V	CDR3
TRBJ2-5	TRBV7-9	ASSAGTSKTQY
TRBJ2-5	TRBV30	ACSYLRQGAGTQY
TRBJ1-5	TRBV28	ASSLDPPTDYSNQPQH
TRBJ2-7	TRBV4-1	ASSQGGTPSYEQY
TRBJ2-3	TRBV10-1	ASSETRGAQDTQY
TRBJ2-5	TRBV2	ASSEGDRMATQY
TRBJ1-4	TRBV11-2	ASSLGGSWGEKLF
TRBJ1-2	TRBV7-9	SSSLGNPGQGNSKDGYT
TRBJ1-1	TRBV7-2	ASSFSGDSMNTEAF
TRBJ2-2	TRBV9	ASSSSLGQGNRGTGELF
TRBJ1-6	TRBV2	ASNIGGRKLNSPLH
TRBJ1-2	TRBV30	AWSVLRLSGYGYT
TRBJ1-5	TRBV28	ASGTGLSNQPQH
TRBJ2-6	TRBV19	ASIDLQGASGANGLT
TRBJ1-6	TRBV2	ASKGDSETSPLH
TRBJ2-7	TRBV6-1	ASSEWGPEGNEQY
TRBJ1-2	TRBV23-1	ASPPRFHSGGNGYT
TRBJ1-4	TRBV9	ASSPGQNEKLF
TRBJ2-1	TRBV5-1	ASSSAGAETYNEQF
TRBJ2-1	TRBV6-5	ASSKTDNEQF
TRBJ1-4	TRBV5-1	ASSASGTVREKLF
TRBJ1-3	TRBV6-5	ASSYIGGYGNTIY
TRBJ2-3	TRBV9	ASSVGLAGGFRDTQY
TRBJ2-2	TRBV28	ASSLYSGKLF
TRBJ1-4	TRBV4-1	ASSRFPSGNEKLF
TRBJ2-3	TRBV27	ASSYELDPDTQY
TRBJ2-3	TRBV4-2	ASSLSGETTDTQY
TRBJ2-1	TRBV5-4	ASSPPREGANNEQF
TRBJ1-1	TRBV13	ASSHDSPGTEAF